This T cell receptor (beta chain) comes out of a study of T cell responses to AZD1222 COVID-19 vaccine. The study, taken as a whole, reports: Among the donors, most were white British and more were female, and clonal diversity was possibly underestimated. The breadth and depth of Spike-specific TCRs increased once two AZD1222 doses had been given.

This CDR3 is built from 12 residues. V was shortened by 6 bases and J by 1 base, with 6 bases between the two germline ends. Germline assignment: CDR1 MNHEY and CDR2 SMNVEV (reference sequence). The repertoire was sequenced with immunoSEQ multiplex PCR; TCRdb's copy has only in-frame clones and lacks some. In the table there are around 150,000 clones, about 92% of which are singletons. This clone was observed a single time. Its antigen is currently unknown. The source was peripheral blood, collected 28 days after the second AZD1222 dose. The origin of this receptor is an adult who received the AZD1222 COVID-19 vaccine. This chain connects TRBV27 to TRBJ1-1; no clear D. The CDR3 region has the DNA TGTGCCAGCAGGACGGGGAACACTGAAGCTTTCTTT. The encoded protein is CASRTGNTEAFF.